The clone carrying this T cell receptor (beta chain) was found a few times. This sample stems from a study of blood T cells in healthy people across ages. For the second PCR, which ran for roughly 7 to 11 cycles, a sample-barcoded 5' primer and a J-beta primer mix were used. TCRdb re-analysed the 5' RACE reads in MiXCR, keeping a single row per CDR3 protein. The sample holds 1.2 million to 1.5 million distinct CDR3 sequences, approximately 42% seen once. The TCR was taken from a woman in her late teens or twenties in good health. Sequenced sample: blood.

CDR3 protein: CASSLDRKGRYF. CDR3 nucleotide sequence: TGTGCCAGCAGCTTAGATCGGAAAGGAAGGTACTTC. The rearrangement uses TRBV11-2 and TRBJ2-7; D not certain. Germline lookup yields CDR1 SGHAT and CDR2 FQNNGV. Trimming took 0 bases from V and 12 from J, leaving 12 bases between them. The CDR3 runs 12 residues.